This is a list of T cell receptor beta chains from one sample in a study of T cells expressing NK-cell markers. TCRdb reprocessed the 5' RACE reads, with one entry per CDR3 protein and no DNA. This sample contains a few hundred thousand distinct CDR3 sequences. The sequencing sample was made of blood T cells: a sorted CD56 or NKG2C T cell subset, CD4+ or CD8+ T cells, or bulk PBMC T cells (not recorded which). Receptor source: a man aged 18 to 69 in good health. CDR3s include the opening cysteine and the closing phenylalanine or tryptophan. Each record gives: CDR3 length, J gene, V gene, CDR3 protein.

len: 14
j_gene: TRBJ2-3
v_gene: TRBV24-1
CDR3aa: CATSAGTSTDTQYF

len: 14
j_gene: TRBJ2-7
v_gene: TRBV20-1
CDR3aa: CSARVGGSPYEQYF

len: 15
j_gene: TRBJ2-5
v_gene: TRBV2
CDR3aa: CASNGYGGARETQYF

len: 16
j_gene: TRBJ2-5
v_gene: TRBV7-9
CDR3aa: CASSLVPGWPKETQYF

len: 12
j_gene: TRBJ2-5
v_gene: TRBV19
CDR3aa: CASSISGETQYF

len: 15
j_gene: TRBJ2-7
v_gene: TRBV5-1
CDR3aa: CASSLGVRGGDEQYF

len: 14
j_gene: TRBJ1-5
v_gene: TRBV25-1
CDR3aa: CASSDHNSNQPQHF

len: 15
j_gene: TRBJ2-2
v_gene: TRBV6-5
CDR3aa: CASSSRDRSAGELFF

len: 15
j_gene: TRBJ1-1
v_gene: TRBV6-1
CDR3aa: CASSETGSGNTEAFF

len: 15
j_gene: TRBJ1-4
v_gene: TRBV4-1
CDR3aa: CASSQDRQGHEKLFF

len: 11
j_gene: TRBJ1-2
v_gene: TRBV12-3/TRBV12-4
CDR3aa: CASRGRDQDTF

len: 12
j_gene: TRBJ2-3
v_gene: TRBV2
CDR3aa: CASAQFGDTQYF

len: 15
j_gene: TRBJ1-2
v_gene: TRBV7-9
CDR3aa: CASSDTAGGIYGYTF

len: 12
j_gene: TRBJ2-3
v_gene: TRBV20-1
CDR3aa: CSARLNGGLVYF

len: 13
j_gene: TRBJ2-7
v_gene: TRBV6-6
CDR3aa: CASRDTGTYEQYF

len: 17
j_gene: TRBJ1-1
v_gene: TRBV4-1
CDR3aa: CASSQVLGASLGPEAFF

len: 14
j_gene: TRBJ1-2
v_gene: TRBV5-6
CDR3aa: CASSLLGQPYGYTF

len: 15
j_gene: TRBJ2-4
v_gene: TRBV9
CDR3aa: CASNNHGTRGNIQYF

len: 15
j_gene: TRBJ2-2
v_gene: TRBV5-1
CDR3aa: CASSLVSSGAGELFF

len: 13
j_gene: TRBJ2-5
v_gene: TRBV15
CDR3aa: CATSGGLGETQYF

len: 18
j_gene: TRBJ2-1
v_gene: TRBV5-5
CDR3aa: CASSLAKPGQGAFIEQFF

len: 13
j_gene: TRBJ2-5
v_gene: TRBV4-1
CDR3aa: CASSPQIVETQYF

len: 14
j_gene: TRBJ1-2
v_gene: TRBV7-2
CDR3aa: CASSPGQLDYGYTF

len: 14
j_gene: TRBJ1-1
v_gene: TRBV6-1
CDR3aa: CASSRTELNTEAFF

len: 14
j_gene: TRBJ1-2
v_gene: TRBV5-6
CDR3aa: CASSLAPGGYGYTF

len: 16
j_gene: TRBJ2-7
v_gene: TRBV27
CDR3aa: CASSSRPGQNPYEQYF

len: 12
j_gene: TRBJ2-5
v_gene: TRBV6-2/TRBV6-3
CDR3aa: CASSLGLSPQYF

len: 12
j_gene: TRBJ1-3
v_gene: TRBV6-1
CDR3aa: CASAASGNTIYF

len: 16
j_gene: TRBJ2-2
v_gene: TRBV18
CDR3aa: CASSPPRGRATGELFF

len: 16
j_gene: TRBJ2-1
v_gene: TRBV6-5
CDR3aa: CASSYSPGLAGGLEFF

len: 17
j_gene: TRBJ2-2
v_gene: TRBV11-2
CDR3aa: CASSWNRLARNTGELFF

len: 13
j_gene: TRBJ2-7
v_gene: TRBV7-6
CDR3aa: CASSLVAGTEQYF

len: 15
j_gene: TRBJ1-2
v_gene: TRBV5-1
CDR3aa: CASSLAAPGLEGYTF

len: 15
j_gene: TRBJ2-7
v_gene: TRBV19
CDR3aa: CASRSPSQGSYEQYF

len: 15
j_gene: TRBJ2-7
v_gene: TRBV24-1
CDR3aa: CATSGEQDIPYEQYF

len: 14
j_gene: TRBJ2-7
v_gene: TRBV14
CDR3aa: CASSQDLLAREQYF

len: 13
j_gene: TRBJ1-5
v_gene: TRBV13
CDR3aa: CASSPPPRQPQHF

len: 14
j_gene: TRBJ2-7
v_gene: TRBV5-1
CDR3aa: CASSNGGGRHEQYF

len: 15
j_gene: TRBJ2-3
v_gene: TRBV9
CDR3aa: CASRPLAGGTDTQYF

len: 11
j_gene: TRBJ1-1
v_gene: TRBV19
CDR3aa: CATRDRGEAFF

len: 15
j_gene: TRBJ2-7
v_gene: TRBV7-2
CDR3aa: CASSLERGLKVEQYF

len: 13
j_gene: TRBJ2-5
v_gene: TRBV30
CDR3aa: CAWSMPSSETQYF

len: 17
j_gene: TRBJ2-3
v_gene: TRBV24-1
CDR3aa: CATSDWGQGTNTDTQYF

len: 15
j_gene: TRBJ2-2
v_gene: TRBV2
CDR3aa: CASSGQGIMRGELFF

len: 14
j_gene: TRBJ2-7
v_gene: TRBV20-1
CDR3aa: CSAVAGQGTYEQYF

len: 17
j_gene: TRBJ2-3
v_gene: TRBV5-1
CDR3aa: CASSLWTSGSSTDTQYF

len: 16
j_gene: TRBJ2-7
v_gene: TRBV6-5
CDR3aa: CASSYSTGTGGYEQYF

len: 18
j_gene: TRBJ2-2
v_gene: TRBV12-3/TRBV12-4
CDR3aa: CASSSPDRGNYRTGELFF

len: 19
j_gene: TRBJ2-3
v_gene: TRBV4-1
CDR3aa: CASSQWFSPGQGFPDTQYF

len: 15
j_gene: TRBJ2-3
v_gene: TRBV20-1
CDR3aa: CSVIDKRRRTDTQYF

len: 14
j_gene: TRBJ1-2
v_gene: TRBV12-3/TRBV12-4
CDR3aa: CASRNRGGNYGYTF

len: 13
j_gene: TRBJ1-5
v_gene: TRBV6-1
CDR3aa: CASSVLSDQPQHF

len: 18
j_gene: TRBJ2-2
v_gene: TRBV11-1
CDR3aa: CASSLRQRSPPNTGELFF

len: 15
j_gene: TRBJ1-2
v_gene: TRBV18
CDR3aa: CASSPRTDLNYGYTF

len: 14
j_gene: TRBJ2-1
v_gene: TRBV19
CDR3aa: CASTEGLKYNEQFF

len: 16
j_gene: TRBJ2-1
v_gene: TRBV20-1
CDR3aa: CSARLPNRYSYNEQFF

len: 14
j_gene: TRBJ2-2
v_gene: TRBV12-5
CDR3aa: CASGLKVDTGELFF

len: 14
j_gene: TRBJ2-3
v_gene: TRBV10-3
CDR3aa: CAISGRGGEDTQYF

len: 17
j_gene: TRBJ1-2
v_gene: TRBV21-1
CDR3aa: CASSKWTDRGHSYGYTF

len: 16
j_gene: TRBJ2-1
v_gene: TRBV7-2
CDR3aa: CASKTPTSGGANEQFF